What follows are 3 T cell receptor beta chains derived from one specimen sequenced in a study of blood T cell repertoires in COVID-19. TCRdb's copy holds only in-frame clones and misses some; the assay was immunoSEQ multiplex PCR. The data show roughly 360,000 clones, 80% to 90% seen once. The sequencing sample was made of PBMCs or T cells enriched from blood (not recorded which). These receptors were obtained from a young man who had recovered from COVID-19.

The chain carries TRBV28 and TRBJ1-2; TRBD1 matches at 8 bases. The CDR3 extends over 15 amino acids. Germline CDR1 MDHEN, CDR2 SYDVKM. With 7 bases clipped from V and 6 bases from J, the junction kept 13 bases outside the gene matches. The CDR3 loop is CASTWTGLRGDGYTF. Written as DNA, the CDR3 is TGTGCCAGCACCTGGACAGGGCTCCGAGGGGATGGCTACACCTTC.

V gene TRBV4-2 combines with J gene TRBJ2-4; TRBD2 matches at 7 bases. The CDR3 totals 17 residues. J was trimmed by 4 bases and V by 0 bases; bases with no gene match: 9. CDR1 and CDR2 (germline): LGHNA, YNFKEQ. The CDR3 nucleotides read TGTGCCAGCAGCCAAGAATGGGCTAGCGGATCTAAAAACATTCAGTACTTC. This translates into CASSQEWASGSKNIQYF.

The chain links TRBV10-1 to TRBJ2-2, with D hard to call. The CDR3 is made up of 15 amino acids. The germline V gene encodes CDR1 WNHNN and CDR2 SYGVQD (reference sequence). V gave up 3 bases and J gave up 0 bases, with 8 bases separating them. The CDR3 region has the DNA TGCGCCAGCAGTGAAGAGCCTACGAACACCGGGGAGCTGTTTTTT. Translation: CASSEEPTNTGELFF.